This T cell receptor (beta chain) was retrieved from a study of blood T cell repertoires in COVID-19. In the authors' methods: The authors estimated nucleated cell counts from reference gene primer amplification. TCRdb keeps only in-frame clones here, not all; method: immunoSEQ multiplex PCR. The V and J calls and clone size were taken over from that table, and D and trimming were inferred from the DNA. The table shows 200,000 to 250,000 clones, with 90% occurring only once. Trimming removed 0 bases from V and 10 bases from J; junction bases left unmatched: 6. The CDR3 contains 15 residues. Germline V gene sequence: CDR1 SGHRS, CDR2 YFSETQ.

The V gene is TRBV5-1, the J gene TRBJ1-6; 8 bases align to TRBD1. The sample comprised PBMCs or T cells enriched from blood (not recorded which). The receptor was derived from a young man who had been exposed to COVID-19. The CDR3 nucleotides are TGCGCCAGCAGCTTGGTATCAGGGGGCGGGTCACCCCTCCACTTT. Translating it yields CASSLVSGGGSPLHF.